Listed below are T cell receptor beta chains from one sample, sequenced in a study of CD8+ T cells in alopecia areata. The data were produced by immunoSEQ multiplex PCR, yet TCRdb's version contains in-frame clones alone and is incomplete. This sample yields approximately 150,000 clones, of which 60% to 75% are seen a single time; approximately 15% belongs to the top ten. The sequences come from CD4+ T cells sorted from blood, collected at week 24, from a patient treated with tofacitinib. These receptors came from a human donor with alopecia areata. CDR3s include the opening cysteine and the closing phenylalanine or tryptophan. Fields, in order: clone size, V gene, D gene, J gene, CDR3 DNA, CDR3 protein. The D gene is left open where the match is weak. Some rows mark clone size as missing; the rest say once, few, many or name a class of expanded clone.

.,TRBV23-1,.,TRBJ1-5,TGCGCCAGCAGTCAACAACTCAACAACGACAATCAGCCCCAGCATTTT,CASSQQLNNDNQPQHF
.,TRBV10-3,TRBD2,TRBJ2-3,TGTGCCATAAAGACTAGCGGGGATACGCAGTATTTT,CAIKTSGDTQYF
.,TRBV7-9,.,TRBJ2-1,TGTGCCAGCAGCCCCCCCGGGTCGGGGTTCTACAATGAGCAGTTCTTC,CASSPPGSGFYNEQFF
.,TRBV4-1,.,TRBJ1-5,TGCGCCAGCAGCCTTACAGGTAATCAGCCCCAGCATTTT,CASSLTGNQPQHF
few,TRBV14,.,TRBJ2-1,TGTGCCAGCAGCCAAGATTCTAGCGAGATCTCCTACAATGAGCAGTTCTTC,CASSQDSSEISYNEQFF
few,TRBV30,.,TRBJ1-2,TGTGCCTGGAGTGGTGGGGTAGCCGTCTATGGCTACACCTTC,CAWSGGVAVYGYTF
few,TRBV29-1,.,TRBJ1-4,TGCAGCGTAGCCAATGAAAAACTGTTTTTT,CSVANEKLFF
.,TRBV15,.,TRBJ1-2,TGTGCCACCAGCAGAGGTGGCAGGACCGGCTATGGCTACACCTTC,CATSRGGRTGYGYTF
few,TRBV7-3,.,TRBJ1-4,TGTGCCAGCAGCTTATCCGCAGGCACGAATGAAAAACTGTTTTTT,CASSLSAGTNEKLFF
few,TRBV6-5,TRBD2,TRBJ2-7,TGTGCCAGCAACCTCGGGGGGGCTCGGTACGAGCAGTACTTC,CASNLGGARYEQYF
.,TRBV6-5,TRBD1,TRBJ1-4,TGTGCCAGCAGTTGGGGACAGGGAACTTTGGTTGAAAAACTGTTTTTT,CASSWGQGTLVEKLFF
many,TRBV2,.,TRBJ2-3,TGTGCCACCAGGGCGGGAACGACAGATACGCAGTATTTT,CATRAGTTDTQYF
.,TRBV30,.,TRBJ2-4,TGTGCCTGGAGTGTTTCAGGGCGGAGGGACATTCAGTACTTC,CAWSVSGRRDIQYF
.,TRBV29-1,.,TRBJ1-2,TGCAGCGTCGTATCGACTAACTATGGCTACACCTTC,CSVVSTNYGYTF
.,TRBV7-9,.,TRBJ1-1,TGTGCCAGCAGCTTAACGGGGATGGACACTGAAGCTTTCTTT,CASSLTGMDTEAFF
.,TRBV29-1,.,TRBJ2-7,TGCAGCGTTAAGGGTGGAGCGGATTCCTACGAGCAGTACTTC,CSVKGGADSYEQYF
.,TRBV13,.,TRBJ2-3,TGTGCCAGCAGCTTATTGGGGGATACGCAGTATTTT,CASSLLGDTQYF
.,TRBV30,TRBD1,TRBJ1-5,TGTGCCTGGGGACAGGATTATAGCAATCAGCCCCAGCATTTT,CAWGQDYSNQPQHF
once,TRBV25-1,.,TRBJ1-1,TGTGCCAGCAGTGATCAAGCCCGCATAACTTCAGGCACTGAAGCTTTCTTT,CASSDQARITSGTEAFF
.,TRBV15,.,TRBJ2-7,TGTGCCACCAGCAGGACAGCCGTTGACTACGAGCAGTACTTC,CATSRTAVDYEQYF
few,TRBV10-3,TRBD2,TRBJ2-1,TGTGCCATCAGGACACTAGCGGGGGGTAACAATGAGCAGTTCTTC,CAIRTLAGGNNEQFF
few,TRBV29-1,.,TRBJ2-5,TGCAGCGTTGGGCAAGTTAAAGAGACCCAGTACTTC,CSVGQVKETQYF